This T cell receptor beta chain was recovered during a study of a mutant IDH1 vaccine in newly diagnosed glioma. Looking at the study overall: Previous care, which was radiotherapy, temozolomide, or both, most often involved both. Broader study findings: Alterations occurring in top peripheral T cell clonotypes seemed unrelated to pseudoprogression.

Time point indicated: baseline, week 1 (first vaccination visit). Stated treatment: pre-vaccination baseline after standard-of-care therapy. Patients carried new grade 3 or 4 IDH1-mutant astrocytomas lacking nuclear ATRX. Germline V CDR1 and CDR2: LNHNV, YYDKDF (reference sequence). The CDR3 extends over 14 amino acids. V was clipped by 0 bases and J by 3 bases; unmatched bases: 0. Profiled with immunoSEQ multiplex PCR; TCRdb holds only in-frame clones, not every one. This sample yields tens of thousands of clones, of which about four fifths are seen a single time; roughly 19% belongs to the top ten. Points on this clone: Its target is not known.

The source material was PBMCs, sampled from a glioma patient treated with radiotherapy, temozolomide or both. The TCR sequence derives from a man aged 30 to 45 with glioma. This chain joins TRBV15 and TRBJ2-7, with 9 bases aligning to TRBD1. CDR3 in DNA: TGTGCCACCAGCAGAGAGGGACAGGGCTACGAGCAGTACTTC. This codes for CATSREGQGYEQYF.